This note documents a single T cell receptor beta chain sequence. This sample stems from a study of technical replicates of blood from several donors. Germline V gives CDR1 SGHAT, CDR2 FQNNGV. The length of the CDR3 is 12 residues. V lost 5 bases and J 8 bases, leaving 12 bases between the germline ends. Measured with immunoSEQ multiplex PCR; TCRdb has only the in-frame clones, and not every one. This table holds around 84,000 clones, roughly 92% found once. The TCR sequence derives from a human donor in good health. The chain carries TRBV11-2 and TRBJ1-1; D might be TRBD1 (5 bases). Input material: T cells isolated from PBMCs. The CDR3 loop reads CASSQSRVEAFF. The CDR3 bases are TGTGCCAGCAGCCAGAGCAGGGTGGAAGCTTTCTTT.